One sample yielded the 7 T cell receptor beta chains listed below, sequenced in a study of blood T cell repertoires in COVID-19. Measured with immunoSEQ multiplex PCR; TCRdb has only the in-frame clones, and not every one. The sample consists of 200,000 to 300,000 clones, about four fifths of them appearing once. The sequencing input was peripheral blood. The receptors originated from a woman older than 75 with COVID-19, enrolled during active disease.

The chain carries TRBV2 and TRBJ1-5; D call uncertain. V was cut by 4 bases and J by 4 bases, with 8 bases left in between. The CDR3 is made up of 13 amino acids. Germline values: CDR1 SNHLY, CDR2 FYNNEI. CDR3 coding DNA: TGTGCCAGCAGTGCAGACTTAAATCAGCCCCAGCATTTT. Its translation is CASSADLNQPQHF.

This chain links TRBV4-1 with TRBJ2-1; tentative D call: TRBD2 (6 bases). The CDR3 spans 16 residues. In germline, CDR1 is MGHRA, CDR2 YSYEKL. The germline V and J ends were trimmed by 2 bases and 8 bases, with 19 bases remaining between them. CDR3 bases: TGCGCCAGCAGCCAATCCCTCGGAGGGATAGCATATGAGCAGTTCTTC. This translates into CASSQSLGGIAYEQFF.

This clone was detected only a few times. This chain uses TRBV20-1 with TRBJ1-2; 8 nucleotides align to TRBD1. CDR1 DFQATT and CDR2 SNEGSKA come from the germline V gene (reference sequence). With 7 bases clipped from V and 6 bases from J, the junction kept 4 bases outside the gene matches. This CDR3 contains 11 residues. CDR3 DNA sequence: TGCAGTGGGCAGGGGGCTGATGGCTACACCTTC. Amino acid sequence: CSGQGADGYTF.

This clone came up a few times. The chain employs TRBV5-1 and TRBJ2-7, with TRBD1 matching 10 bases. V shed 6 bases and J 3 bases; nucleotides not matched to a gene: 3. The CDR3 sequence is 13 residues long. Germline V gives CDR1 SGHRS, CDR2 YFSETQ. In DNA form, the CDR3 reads TGCGCCAGCATGGGGACAGGGGACTACGAGCAGTACTTC. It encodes CASMGTGDYEQYF.

The CDR3 protein is CASSLGDRGFYGYTF. The CDR3 bases are TGCGCCAGCAGCTTGGGGGACAGGGGATTCTATGGCTACACCTTC. The chain uses TRBV5-1 and TRBJ1-2, with 10 bases matching TRBD1. This CDR3 is 15 amino acids long. Unmatched junction bases numbered 3, after V lost 0 bases and J lost 4 bases. Germline V gene data show CDR1 as SGHRS and CDR2 as YFSETQ.

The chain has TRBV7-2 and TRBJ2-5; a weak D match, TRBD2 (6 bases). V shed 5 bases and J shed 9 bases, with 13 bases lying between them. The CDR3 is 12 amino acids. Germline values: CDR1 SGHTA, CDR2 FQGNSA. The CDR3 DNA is TGTGCCAGCAGCCGAGCTCTAGCGCCCCAGTACTTC. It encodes CASSRALAPQYF.

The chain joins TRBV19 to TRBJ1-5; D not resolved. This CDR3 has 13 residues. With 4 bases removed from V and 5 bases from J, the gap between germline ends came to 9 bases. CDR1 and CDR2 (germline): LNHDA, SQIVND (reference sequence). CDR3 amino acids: CASSKQNHQPQHF. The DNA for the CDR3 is TGTGCCAGTAGTAAACAGAACCATCAGCCCCAGCATTTT.